Below are 13 T cell receptor beta chains sequenced from a single sample in a study of T cell responses to AZD1222 COVID-19 vaccine. TCRdb's copy holds only in-frame clones and misses some; the assay was immunoSEQ multiplex PCR. The sample yields around 99,000 clones, around 90% seen once. Sequencing was performed on peripheral blood, taken 28 days after the second AZD1222 dose. All receptors come from an adult who received the AZD1222 COVID-19 vaccine.

V gene TRBV30 combines with J gene TRBJ1-6, with D uncertain. Trimming took 3 bases from V and 5 from J, leaving 5 bases between them. Germline V gives CDR1 GTSNPN, CDR2 SVGIG (reference sequence). This CDR3 comprises 12 residues. CDR3 coding DNA: TGTGCCTGGAGATCAGATAATTCACCCCTCCACTTT. It translates to CAWRSDNSPLHF.

This clone was observed once. The CDR3 protein is CASSDHRAGNTEAFF. In DNA, the CDR3 is TGTGCCAGCAGCGATCACAGGGCCGGGAACACTGAAGCTTTCTTT. The rearrangement links TRBV7-8 to TRBJ1-1; tentative D call: TRBD1 (6 bases). V shed 5 bases and J shed 1 base, with 14 bases lying between them. The length of the CDR3 is 15 residues. Germline CDR1 is SGHVS and CDR2 is FQNEAQ.

The chain is built from TRBV27 and TRBJ2-7; the D gene is possibly TRBD2 (5 bases). There are 14 residues in the CDR3. Germline CDR1 is MNHEY and CDR2 is SMNVEV (reference sequence). The V and J ends lost 5 bases and 2 bases respectively, with 13 bases between them. The CDR3 loop is CASSAPGWAYEQYF. The CDR3 bases are TGTGCCAGCAGTGCTCCGGGATGGGCCTACGAGCAGTACTTC.

The chain employs TRBV4-1 and TRBJ2-7; tentatively, D is TRBD1 or TRBD2 (6 bases each). This CDR3 region has 16 residues. The germline V and J ends were trimmed by 0 bases and 0 bases, with 12 bases remaining between them. CDR1 is MGHRA, CDR2 YSYEKL, per germline. CDR3 in amino acids: CASSQDLWGASYEQYF. Written as DNA, the CDR3 is TGCGCCAGCAGCCAAGATCTTTGGGGGGCCTCCTACGAGCAGTACTTC.

The gene calls are TRBV5-1 and TRBJ2-7, with TRBD1 as a possible D gene (7 bases). The CDR3 sequence is 14 residues long. V was cut by 4 bases and J by 2 bases, with 13 bases left in between. From germline, CDR1 is SGHRS and CDR2 YFSETQ. CDR3 region: CASSRGTDTYEQYF. The CDR3 bases are TGCGCCAGCAGCCGGGGGACAGATACCTACGAGCAGTACTTC.

The chain has TRBV3-1 (or the pseudogene TRBV3-2) and TRBJ1-2; D unresolved. The V end was cut by 1 base, the J end by 8 bases, with 20 bases between. The germline gives CDR1 LGHDT, CDR2 YNNKEL (reference sequence). The CDR3 is 16 amino acids. CDR3: CASSQVGSGRLSGYTF. The CDR3, as DNA: TGTGCCAGCAGCCAAGTGGGATCAGGTAGACTCTCCGGCTACACCTTC.

The table lists this clone with a count of one. CDR3 amino acids: CAISERGQSNQPQHF. The CDR3 DNA sequence: TGTGCCATCAGTGAGCGGGGGCAGAGCAATCAGCCCCAGCATTTT. V and J are TRBV10-3 and TRBJ1-5, with D maybe TRBD1 (6 bases). Trimming cost V 2 bases and J 1 base, with 9 bases left between them. The CDR3 has 15 amino acids. Looked up from germline, CDR1 is ENHRY and CDR2 is SYGVKD.

The chain recombines TRBV12-3 or TRBV12-4 with TRBJ1-1, with D uncertain. The CDR3 is 11 residues long. Between the trimmed V and J ends, which lost 1 base and 11 bases, there was a span of 8 bases. The CDR3 bases are TGTGCCAGCAGTTTAGGAGGGATGGCTTTCTTT. It yields the protein CASSLGGMAFF.

The chain carries TRBV30 and TRBJ1-2; the match to TRBD1 covers 8 bases. The CDR3 length is 14 residues. V shed 5 bases, J shed 8 bases, and the junction held 13 bases outside the gene matches. CDR1 is GTSNPN, CDR2 SVGIG, per germline (reference sequence). The CDR3 sequence: CAWARDRKRLGYTF. CDR3 sequence (DNA): TGTGCCTGGGCCCGGGACAGGAAACGCTTGGGCTACACCTTC.

The rearrangement uses TRBV7-9 and TRBJ2-1; D perhaps matches TRBD1 (6 bases). The CDR3 runs to 14 residues. Trimming took off 0 bases at V and 7 bases at J, with 10 bases between the two ends. The germline V gene has CDR1 SEHNR and CDR2 FQNEAQ (reference sequence). The CDR3 loop is CASSLARQGNEQFF. The CDR3, as DNA: TGTGCCAGCAGCTTAGCTAGGCAGGGGAATGAGCAGTTCTTC.

This chain connects TRBV11-2 to TRBJ2-7; D unresolved. In germline, CDR1 is SGHAT, CDR2 FQNNGV. Trimming stripped 5 bases from V and 2 bases from J, with 13 bases between. CDR3 length: 14 residues. This CDR3 is CASSPTAGAYEQYF. As DNA, the CDR3 is TGTGCCAGCAGCCCCACAGCAGGTGCCTACGAGCAGTACTTC. Complete variable domain (other parts from reference TRBV11-2 and TRBJ2-7): EAGVAQSPRYKIIEKRQSVAFWCNPISGHATLYWYQQILGQGPKLLIQFQNNGVVDDSQLPKDRFSAERLKGVDSTLKIQPAKLEDSAVYLCASSPTAGAYEQYFGPGTRLTVT.

The V and J genes are TRBV19 and TRBJ1-4; D not certain. In germline, CDR1 is LNHDA, CDR2 SQIVND (reference sequence). This CDR3 comprises 15 residues. Deletions cut 0 bases from V and 8 bases from J, with 13 bases between. The CDR3 sequence: CASSIDPSLEEKLFF. DNA of the CDR3: TGTGCCAGTAGTATAGATCCCTCATTGGAGGAAAAACTGTTTTTT.

The V call is TRBV19, the J call TRBJ1-1; D call uncertain. V was trimmed by 3 bases and J by 4 bases, leaving 12 bases between them. The germline gives CDR1 LNHDA, CDR2 SQIVND (reference sequence). This CDR3 contains 14 residues. This chain's CDR3 is CASSIAQTSTEAFF. The CDR3 DNA follows: TGTGCCAGTAGTATCGCACAGACTTCCACTGAAGCTTTCTTT.